This TCR beta chain was sequenced in a study of T cell repertoires in cytomegalovirus infection. On the study more broadly: Indications came from public TCR beta signatures; they pointed to CMV infection and to a matching HLA type.

TCRdb re-analysed the reads in MiXCR, keeping a single row per CDR3 protein. This sample has about 260,000 distinct CDR3 sequences; 9.1% occur once, and the top ten carry about 14%. CDR1 is SGHTA, CDR2 FQGNSA, per germline. This CDR3 spans 14 amino acids. The V end lost 3 bases, the J end lost 1 base, and 9 bases lay between the germline ends. This clonotype was counted many times. Its antigen is still unknown. Whole-study findings and limits: Pooled public TCR beta family frequency picked out CMV carriers with the relevant HLA. Predominance within the ex vivo response was attributable to HLA-C-restricted CMV-specific TCR beta clonotypes.

The rearrangement joins TRBV7-2 to TRBJ1-1; the D is unclear. The source is a human donor in good health (CMV status not recorded). Some clones in this sample may be carry-over from other donors' samples. Sequenced input: PBMCs. Here the CDR3 DNA reads TGTGCCAGCAGCTTTGGGATGCAGAACACTGAAGCTTTCTTT. This sequence encodes CASSFGMQNTEAFF.